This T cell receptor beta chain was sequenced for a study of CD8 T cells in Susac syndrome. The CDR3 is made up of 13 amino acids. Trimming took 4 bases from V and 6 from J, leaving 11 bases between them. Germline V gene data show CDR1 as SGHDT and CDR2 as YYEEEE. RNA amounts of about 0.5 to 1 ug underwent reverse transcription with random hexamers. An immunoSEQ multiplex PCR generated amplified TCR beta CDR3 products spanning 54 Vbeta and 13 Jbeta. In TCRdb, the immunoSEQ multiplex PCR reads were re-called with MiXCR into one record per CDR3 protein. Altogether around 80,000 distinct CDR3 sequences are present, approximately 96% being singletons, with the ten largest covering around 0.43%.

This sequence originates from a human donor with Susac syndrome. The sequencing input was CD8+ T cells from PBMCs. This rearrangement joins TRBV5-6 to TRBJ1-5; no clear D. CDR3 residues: CASSRTRTQPQHF. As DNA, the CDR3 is TGTGCCAGCAGCCGTACAAGAACTCAGCCCCAGCATTTT.